Listed below are T cell receptor beta chains from one sample, sequenced in a study of CD8+ T cells in alopecia areata. Libraries were prepared by immunoSEQ multiplex PCR; TCRdb keeps only in-frame clonotypes and omits some of them. This table holds approximately 150,000 clones, 85% to 90% found once. The sample here was CD8+ T cells sorted from blood, taken at week 0. The receptors shown here come from a human donor with alopecia areata. Each CDR3 is given with its conserved first and last residue. D genes are given only for firm matches. The size of a clone is reported for some rows only, either as once, few or many, or as a class for expanded clones.

v_gene: TRBV16; j_gene: TRBJ2-7; d_gene: .; abundance: .; CDR3nt: TGTGCCAGCAGCCAAGCCGTAAGGAGCTCCTACGAGCAGTACTTC; CDR3aa: CASSQAVRSSYEQYF
v_gene: TRBV12-5; j_gene: TRBJ1-1; d_gene: .; abundance: .; CDR3nt: TGTGCTAGTGGTTTTGCCAGGGTCGGCACTGAAGCTTTCTTT; CDR3aa: CASGFARVGTEAFF
v_gene: TRBV6-5; j_gene: TRBJ2-7; d_gene: TRBD1; abundance: .; CDR3nt: TGTGCCAGCAGTTACCTCTACAGGGGTAGTTTGGACGAGCAGTACTTC; CDR3aa: CASSYLYRGSLDEQYF
v_gene: TRBV13; j_gene: TRBJ2-7; d_gene: TRBD1; abundance: once; CDR3nt: TGTGCCAGCAGCCCCCCCGGACAGGGTTTCCACGAGCAGTACTTC; CDR3aa: CASSPPGQGFHEQYF
v_gene: TRBV4-2; j_gene: TRBJ2-1; d_gene: .; abundance: .; CDR3nt: TGTGCCAGCAGCCAAGAATCGGGCTATGAGCAGTTCTTC; CDR3aa: CASSQESGYEQFF
v_gene: TRBV27; j_gene: TRBJ2-2; d_gene: TRBD1; abundance: .; CDR3nt: TGTGCCAGCAGCTCCGGGACAGGGAACACCGGGGAGCTGTTTTTT; CDR3aa: CASSSGTGNTGELFF
v_gene: TRBV7-9; j_gene: TRBJ2-1; d_gene: .; abundance: .; CDR3nt: TGTGCCAGCAGCTTAGCAGGCAGTTACAATGAGCAGTTCTTC; CDR3aa: CASSLAGSYNEQFF
v_gene: TRBV9; j_gene: TRBJ2-1; d_gene: .; abundance: .; CDR3nt: TGTGCCAGCAGTCACTCCAAGGACGTCTCCTACAATGAGCAGTTCTTC; CDR3aa: CASSHSKDVSYNEQFF
v_gene: TRBV9; j_gene: TRBJ2-1; d_gene: TRBD2; abundance: .; CDR3nt: TGTGCCAGCAGCGGTAGCGGGCCGTACAATGAGCAGTTCTTC; CDR3aa: CASSGSGPYNEQFF
v_gene: TRBV14; j_gene: TRBJ2-1; d_gene: .; abundance: .; CDR3nt: TGTGCCAGCAGCCAAGTTTCCTGGGCACTACCCTCCTACAATGAGCAGTTCTTC; CDR3aa: CASSQVSWALPSYNEQFF
v_gene: TRBV11-2; j_gene: TRBJ2-7; d_gene: .; abundance: .; CDR3nt: TGTGCCAGCAGCTTGGGCCAGCAGGTTGAGCAGTACTTC; CDR3aa: CASSLGQQVEQYF
v_gene: TRBV27; j_gene: TRBJ2-7; d_gene: TRBD1; abundance: .; CDR3nt: TGTGCCAGCAGCCGCGACAGGGCCTCCTCCTACGAGCAGTACTTC; CDR3aa: CASSRDRASSYEQYF
v_gene: TRBV27; j_gene: TRBJ2-2; d_gene: .; abundance: .; CDR3nt: TGTGCCAGCAGTCCCACGACAGCCGGGGAGCTGTTTTTT; CDR3aa: CASSPTTAGELFF
v_gene: TRBV27; j_gene: TRBJ2-7; d_gene: .; abundance: .; CDR3nt: TGTGCCAGCAGTTCGGGGGTCTACGAGCAGTACTTC; CDR3aa: CASSSGVYEQYF
v_gene: TRBV9; j_gene: TRBJ2-2; d_gene: TRBD1; abundance: .; CDR3nt: TGTGCCAGCAGCGTAGGCACAGGGGGAGCCGGGGAGCTGTTTTTT; CDR3aa: CASSVGTGGAGELFF
v_gene: TRBV6-4; j_gene: TRBJ2-2; d_gene: TRBD1; abundance: few; CDR3nt: TGTGCCAGCAGAACAGGGGAGAACACCGGGGAGCTGTTTTTT; CDR3aa: CASRTGENTGELFF
v_gene: TRBV23-1; j_gene: TRBJ1-5; d_gene: TRBD1; abundance: .; CDR3nt: TGCGCCAGCAGTCAAGCAGGGGGCTGGGTACGCAATCAGCCCCAGCATTTT; CDR3aa: CASSQAGGWVRNQPQHF
v_gene: TRBV27; j_gene: TRBJ1-1; d_gene: .; abundance: .; CDR3nt: TGTGCCAGCAGTAGGGGTCCACTCATGAACACTGAAGCTTTCTTT; CDR3aa: CASSRGPLMNTEAFF
v_gene: TRBV5-4; j_gene: TRBJ1-1; d_gene: .; abundance: .; CDR3nt: TGTGCCAGCAGCCCACCGGATAGGAACACTGAAGCTTTCTTT; CDR3aa: CASSPPDRNTEAFF
v_gene: TRBV6-5; j_gene: TRBJ2-7; d_gene: .; abundance: .; CDR3nt: TGTGCCAGCAGTACCTCGGATAGGGGATACTACGAGCAGTACTTC; CDR3aa: CASSTSDRGYYEQYF
v_gene: TRBV5-1; j_gene: TRBJ2-7; d_gene: TRBD1; abundance: .; CDR3nt: TGCGCCAGCAGCGTCCCCGGGACAGGGTTCCACGAGCAGTACTTC; CDR3aa: CASSVPGTGFHEQYF
v_gene: TRBV5-1; j_gene: TRBJ2-7; d_gene: TRBD1; abundance: once; CDR3nt: TGCGCCAGCAGCGGTTGGGACAGCGAGCAGTACTTC; CDR3aa: CASSGWDSEQYF
v_gene: TRBV19; j_gene: TRBJ2-2; d_gene: .; abundance: .; CDR3nt: TGTGCCAGTTCCACGGGATATCACACCGGGGAGCTGTTTTTT; CDR3aa: CASSTGYHTGELFF
v_gene: TRBV6-5; j_gene: TRBJ2-7; d_gene: .; abundance: .; CDR3nt: TGTGCCAGCTCCGCGGCAGATTTCTACGAGCAGTACTTC; CDR3aa: CASSAADFYEQYF
v_gene: TRBV10-2; j_gene: TRBJ2-1; d_gene: TRBD1; abundance: .; CDR3nt: TGCGCCAGCAACCAGGGGGCTGAGCAGTTCTTC; CDR3aa: CASNQGAEQFF
v_gene: TRBV5-4; j_gene: TRBJ2-2; d_gene: .; abundance: .; CDR3nt: TGTGCCAGCACACTGTTCACCGGGGAGCTGTTTTTT; CDR3aa: CASTLFTGELFF
v_gene: TRBV5-4; j_gene: TRBJ2-7; d_gene: TRBD2; abundance: .; CDR3nt: TGTGCCAGCAGCGTTTTAGCGGGAGGTGCGTACGAGCAGTACTTC; CDR3aa: CASSVLAGGAYEQYF
v_gene: TRBV30; j_gene: TRBJ2-7; d_gene: .; abundance: .; CDR3nt: TGTGCCTGGAGTGTAGCGGGCCAAACCTCCCACGAGCAGTACTTC; CDR3aa: CAWSVAGQTSHEQYF
v_gene: TRBV27; j_gene: TRBJ2-5; d_gene: .; abundance: .; CDR3nt: TGTGCCAGCAGTTTATTCCCCCCGGACGCGCAACAAGAGACCCAGTACTTC; CDR3aa: CASSLFPPDAQQETQYF
v_gene: TRBV29-1; j_gene: TRBJ2-4; d_gene: .; abundance: .; CDR3nt: TGCAGCGTTGAAGTTGAATGGGGGGTGGCCAAAAACATTCAGTACTTC; CDR3aa: CSVEVEWGVAKNIQYF
v_gene: TRBV9; j_gene: TRBJ2-5; d_gene: TRBD1; abundance: .; CDR3nt: TGTGCCAGCAGTGCCCGGACAGGGGGCCGAGAGACCCAGTACTTC; CDR3aa: CASSARTGGRETQYF
v_gene: TRBV2; j_gene: TRBJ2-7; d_gene: .; abundance: .; CDR3nt: TGTGCCAGCAGGATTGACTACGAGCAGTACTTC; CDR3aa: CASRIDYEQYF